This TCR beta chain was profiled in a study of cytomegalovirus exposure and HLA in healthy donors. CDR3 size: 13 residues. The V end lost 5 bases, the J end lost 4 bases, and 9 bases lay between the germline ends. Germline loops: CDR1 MDHEN, CDR2 SYDVKM. As for this clone: Its antigen remains unidentified.

Findings and limits, study-wide: Across HLA loci, a later analysis found differing TCR association rates, with DRB1 most and HLA-C fewest.

60 Vbeta and 13 Jbeta primers were used in PCR. Profiling relied on immunoSEQ multiplex PCR, and the TCRdb table lists in-frame clones only, not all of them. The repertoire holds about 120,000 clones, with 81% as singletons. The V gene is TRBV28, the J gene TRBJ2-1, with D uncertain. Sequencing was carried out using PBMCs. This TCR was sampled from a young woman in good health and CMV-seronegative. CDR3 bases: TGTGCCAGCAGTAATTTACAGTACAATGAGCAGTTCTTC. This encodes CASSNLQYNEQFF.